The text below deals with one TCR beta chain. The antigen is unknown. The PCR had 60 Vbeta and 13 Jbeta primers. Method: immunoSEQ multiplex PCR; TCRdb's copy keeps in-frame clones and lacks some. The sample records about 190,000 clones, about four fifths being singletons. The V gene's germline CDR1 is LNHNV and CDR2 YYDKDF (reference sequence). The CDR3 totals 14 residues. Trimming at V came to 3 bases and at J to 3 bases, leaving 3 bases not matched to a gene. The data are from a study of cytomegalovirus exposure and HLA in healthy donors. Study-wide results and limits: Specificity for CMV antigens was confirmed in vitro for three of the CMV-associated chains. Available immune exposure information covered CMV serostatus only.

This chain links TRBV15 with TRBJ2-3; 7 positions agree with TRBD2. The sample taken for sequencing was PBMCs. This receptor was taken from a young woman in good health and CMV-seropositive. The CDR3 bases are TGTGCCACCAGCAGGGGGGGGGATACAGATACGCAGTATTTT. This gives the protein CATSRGGDTDTQYF.